This T cell receptor (beta chain) was observed in a study of T cells in women clearing cervical HPV infection. Study-wide background: Cases' blood sampling followed lesion detection by median approximately 150 days (90 to 200).

With regard to this clone: Antigen unknown. The DNA ends 3 residues before the CDR3 does, and the rest of the CDR3 is filled in from the germline J gene.

The data were produced by immunoSEQ multiplex PCR, yet TCRdb's version contains in-frame clones alone and is incomplete. The sample has roughly 30,000 clones, and its top ten clones hold 6.8%. The germline V gene has CDR1 SNHLY and CDR2 FYNNEI. The CDR3 is made up of 17 amino acids. After removal of 4 bases from V and 2 bases from J, the junction contained 7 bases not matched to a gene. Broader study findings: Repertoire richness, not evenness, was significantly elevated in CIN3+ cases versus controls. TRBV6-7 relative abundance averaged approximately 0.1% in cases and 0.15% to 0.2% in controls. Cases and controls were distinguished at AUC about 0.79 by richness and V genes.

The clonotype originates from a woman between 18 and 70 years old with a cervical HPV16 infection that either progressed to CIN3+ or cleared (not recorded which). The J gene is TRBJ2-3, the V gene TRBV2; 12 nucleotides align to TRBD2. Sequenced material: blood buffy coat. The CDR3 loop is CASSVTSGSGVTDTQYF. The covered CDR3 bases are TGTGCCAGCAGTGTGACTAGCGGGAGTGGAGTCACAGATACG.